This TCR beta chain was sequenced for a study of cytomegalovirus exposure and HLA in healthy donors. Researchers ran the PCR with 60 Vbeta and 13 Jbeta primers. The protocol was immunoSEQ multiplex PCR, while the TCRdb copy is restricted to in-frame clones and leaves out a portion. This sample carries some 150,000 clones, about 77% of them seen once, and the ten largest clones take about 3.7%. A single count supports this clone. The antigen remains undetermined. Per the germline V gene, CDR1 is SGHRS and CDR2 is YFSETQ. V lost 7 bases to trimming and J lost 5 bases, with 9 bases between them. The CDR3 is 11 amino acids. Overall study findings and caveats: From TCR beta sequences, most subjects' HLA-A and HLA-B alleles were reportedly predicted accurately. Listed as cytomegalovirus-associated were 150 or so TCR beta chains. In an earlier analysis, most TCR beta V segments were productive about 87% or about 30% of the time.

The V gene is TRBV5-1, the J gene TRBJ1-1; tentatively, D is TRBD1 (5 bases). Sequenced: PBMCs. This sequence was found in a male donor in good health and CMV-seronegative. The CDR3 sequence: CASAGGTEAFF. The DNA of the CDR3 is TGCGCCAGCGCCGGGGGGACTGAAGCTTTCTTT.